The clone carrying this T cell receptor (beta chain) was counted a few times. This specimen belongs to a study of blood T cell repertoires in COVID-19. Germline V lookup: CDR1 SGHTA, CDR2 FQGTGA. The V gene end was trimmed by 5 bases and the J gene end by 7 bases; junction bases not matched to a gene: 9. The CDR3 sequence is 15 residues long. Data came from immunoSEQ multiplex PCR; TCRdb stores just in-frame clones and leaves some out. The sample gives roughly 90,000 clones, roughly 88% of which show up once; 1.5% is in the top ten. Source material: peripheral blood. The rearrangement joins TRBV7-3 to TRBJ2-1; 9 bases map to TRBD1. This receptor was obtained from a human donor with active COVID-19. The donor label of this sample is uncertain. The CDR3 loop is CASSPGQGTRNEQFF. The CDR3, as DNA: TGTGCCAGCAGCCCCGGACAGGGGACAAGGAATGAGCAGTTCTTC.